This T cell receptor beta chain was retrieved from a study of blood T cell repertoires in COVID-19. About the research overall: Samples representing acute and convalescent COVID-19 were sourced from the United States, Italy and Spain.

Methods used by the authors: From reference gene primer amplification, estimates of nucleated cell counts were derived. Measured with immunoSEQ multiplex PCR; TCRdb has only the in-frame clones, and not every one. Clone size and V and J calls were adopted from that table, with D and trimming inferred from the DNA. The sample has 200,000 to 250,000 clones, 88% seen once. Comment on this clone: An end of the junction differs from the germline gene, which may be a read error.

CDR1 is SGHDN, CDR2 FVKESK, per germline. This CDR3 is built from 16 residues. The clonotype originates from a man aged 65 to 85 with acute or convalescent COVID-19. The chain combines TRBV14 with TRBJ2-3; 12 bases line up with TRBD2. Input material: peripheral blood. The CDR3 DNA sequence: TGTGCGAGCACCCCCCTAGCGGGAGGGGGCACAGATACGCAGTATTTT. Translating gives CASTPLAGGGTDTQYF.